The 13 T cell receptor beta chains in this list originate from one sample, sequenced in a study of OX40 agonist ivuxolimab in advanced cancers. The library was produced with the immunoSEQ multiplex PCR assay. The table comes from immuneACCESS by way of TCRdb, which keeps in-frame sequences with V and J called. Part of the clones is missing from these tables; in studies checked, under half for an unresolved V gene and the rest for unknown reasons. This sample holds roughly 60,000 clones; 85% were observed only once. Around 3.4% of the sample lies in the top ten. The specimen was CD4+ or CD8+ T cells sorted from blood, collected in a trial of the OX40 agonist ivuxolimab. The receptors here all came from an adult with an advanced solid tumor such as melanoma, head and neck, liver or kidney cancer.

This chain uses TRBV2 with TRBJ1-1; no reliable D call. The V gene lost 5 bases and the J gene lost 1 base, with 11 bases spanning the gap. Germline lookup yields CDR1 SNHLY and CDR2 FYNNEI. CDR3 size: 14 residues. CDR3 sequence (DNA): TGTGCCAGCAGTAGATTGCCGGAGAACACTGAAGCTTTCTTT. Translation gives CASSRLPENTEAFF.

CDR3 sequence (DNA): TGTGCCAGCAGCCCGGAAAGGGGCAGGGTGCCCTACGAGCAGTACTTC. This sequence encodes CASSPERGRVPYEQYF. This rearrangement joins TRBV5-5 to TRBJ2-7, with a weak D call TRBD1 (5 bases). V was cut by 4 bases and J by 2 bases, with 19 bases left in between. The CDR3 is 16 amino acids. Looked up from germline, CDR1 is SGHKS and CDR2 is YYEKEE (reference sequence).

This chain connects TRBV5-8 to TRBJ1-5; D gene uncertain. The germline CDR1 and CDR2 sequences are SGHTS and YDEGEE. This CDR3 has 15 residues. V lost 2 bases and J 4 bases, leaving 13 bases between the germline ends. The CDR3 DNA is TGTGCCAGCAGCTTTTTTGTCCGTGGAAATCAGCCCCAGCATTTT. Translation: CASSFFVRGNQPQHF.

J is TRBJ2-7 and V is TRBV4-1; 10 bases line up with TRBD2. The germline gives CDR1 MGHRA, CDR2 YSYEKL. Trimming removed 4 bases from V and 4 bases from J; junction bases left unmatched: 7. The CDR3 runs 15 residues. The CDR3 DNA sequence: TGCGCCAGCAGCCGGCCAGCGGGAGGGGTGTACGAGCAGTACTTC. It is translated as CASSRPAGGVYEQYF.

The chain carries TRBV19 and TRBJ1-5; D is unclear. Germline loops: CDR1 LNHDA, CDR2 SQIVND (reference sequence). V lost 3 bases, J lost 5 bases, and 14 bases lay in between. The CDR3 runs to 15 residues. CDR3 in amino acids: CASSILYWTDQPQHF. The CDR3 DNA reads TGTGCCAGTAGTATTTTGTATTGGACCGATCAGCCCCAGCATTTT.

The chain employs TRBV11-2 and TRBJ2-1; 9 bases map to TRBD1. The CDR3 contains 16 residues. Germline loops: CDR1 SGHAT, CDR2 FQNNGV. The V segment lost 4 bases and the J segment 10 bases; nucleotides outside the gene matches: 14. The CDR3 spells CASSSEPGTGTGEQFF. The CDR3 region has the DNA TGTGCCAGCAGCTCCGAACCGGGGACAGGGACCGGAGAGCAGTTCTTC.

This chain connects TRBV2 to TRBJ1-1, with 7 nucleotides matching TRBD1. V was clipped by 11 bases and J by 1 base; unmatched bases: 13. The CDR3 length is 15 residues. Germline V lookup: CDR1 SNHLY, CDR2 FYNNEI. The CDR3 nucleotides are TGTGCCGATAGAGCCCCGGGACAGAAGAACACTGAAGCTTTCTTT. This encodes CADRAPGQKNTEAFF.

The genes are TRBV12-5 and TRBJ2-4; D may be TRBD2 (5 bases). The CDR3 is 14 residues long. V dropped 6 bases and J dropped 0 bases, with 9 bases sitting between them. The germline V gene encodes CDR1 LGHNT and CDR2 FRNRAP. The CDR3 sequence: CASGHGLAKNIQYF. The CDR3 coding sequence is TGTGCTAGTGGCCATGGACTAGCCAAAAACATTCAGTACTTC. Using reference TRBV12-5 and TRBJ2-4 for the parts outside the CDR3, the full variable domain is DARVTQTPRHKVTEMGQEVTMRCQPILGHNTVFWYRQTMMQGLELLAYFRNRAPLDDSGMPKDRFSAEMPDATLATLKIQPSEPRDSAVYFCASGHGLAKNIQYFGAGTRLSVL.

CDR3 region: CASILRESSYEQYF. CDR3 in DNA: TGTGCCAGCATACTCAGGGAGAGCTCCTACGAGCAGTACTTC. The chain uses TRBV2 and TRBJ2-7; either TRBD1 or TRBD2 may supply D (5 bases each). Between the trimmed V and J ends, which lost 7 bases and 0 bases, there was a span of 13 bases. CDR3 size: 14 residues. Germline V gene data show CDR1 as SNHLY and CDR2 as FYNNEI.

This chain connects TRBV7-6 to TRBJ2-6; D call uncertain. Germline V gene data show CDR1 as SGHVS and CDR2 as FNYEAQ. The CDR3 is made up of 13 amino acids. The ends were cut back, 9 bases at V and 3 bases at J, with 9 bases in the middle. CDR3 DNA: TGTGCCAGTACGGGCGGTGGGGCCAACGTCCTGACTTTC. Residues: CASTGGGANVLTF.

Comments on this clone: Mismatch with germline at one junction end may stem from a read error. The chain links TRBV11-3 to TRBJ2-5, with a weak D call TRBD2 (5 bases). There are 13 residues in the CDR3. From germline, CDR1 is SGHNT and CDR2 YENEEA. CDR3 DNA sequence: TGTGCCAGCAGCGTAGAAGGAGGCGAGACCCAGTACTTC. Translated, it gives CASSVEGGETQYF.

This chain uses TRBV11-2 with TRBJ2-7; 8 bases align to TRBD1. This CDR3 contains 13 residues. The germline CDR1 and CDR2 sequences are SGHAT and FQNNGV. Trimming removed 8 bases from V and 5 bases from J; junction bases left unmatched: 8. Written as DNA, the CDR3 is TGTGCCAGCGAATTGGACAGGGAGAACGAGCAGTACTTC. Protein sequence: CASELDRENEQYF. The full variable domain, completed using reference TRBV11-2 and TRBJ2-7, is EAGVAQSPRYKIIEKRQSVAFWCNPISGHATLYWYQQILGQGPKLLIQFQNNGVVDDSQLPKDRFSAERLKGVDSTLKIQPAKLEDSAVYLCASELDRENEQYFGPGTRLTVT.

CDR3 in DNA: TGTGCCAGCAGCCAAGGATACGGGACCAGCGGGAATGAGCAGTTCTTC. This translates into CASSQGYGTSGNEQFF. The chain employs TRBV14 and TRBJ2-1, with D possibly TRBD2 on 6 matching bases. Looked up from germline, CDR1 is SGHDN and CDR2 is FVKESK. Between the trimmed V and J ends, which lost 1 base and 7 bases, there was a span of 17 bases. This CDR3 has 16 amino acids.